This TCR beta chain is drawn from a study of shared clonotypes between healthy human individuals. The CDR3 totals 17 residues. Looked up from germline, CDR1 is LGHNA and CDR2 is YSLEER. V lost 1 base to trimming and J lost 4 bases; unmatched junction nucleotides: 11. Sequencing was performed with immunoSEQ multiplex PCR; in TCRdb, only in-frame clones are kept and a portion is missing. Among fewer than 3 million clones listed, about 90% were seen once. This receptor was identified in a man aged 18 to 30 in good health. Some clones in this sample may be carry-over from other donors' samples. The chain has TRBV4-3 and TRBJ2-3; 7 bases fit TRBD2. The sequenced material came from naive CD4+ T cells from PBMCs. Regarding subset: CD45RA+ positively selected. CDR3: CASSQGFGLELADTQYF. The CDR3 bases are TGCGCCAGCAGCCAAGGGTTTGGACTAGAACTCGCAGATACGCAGTATTTT.